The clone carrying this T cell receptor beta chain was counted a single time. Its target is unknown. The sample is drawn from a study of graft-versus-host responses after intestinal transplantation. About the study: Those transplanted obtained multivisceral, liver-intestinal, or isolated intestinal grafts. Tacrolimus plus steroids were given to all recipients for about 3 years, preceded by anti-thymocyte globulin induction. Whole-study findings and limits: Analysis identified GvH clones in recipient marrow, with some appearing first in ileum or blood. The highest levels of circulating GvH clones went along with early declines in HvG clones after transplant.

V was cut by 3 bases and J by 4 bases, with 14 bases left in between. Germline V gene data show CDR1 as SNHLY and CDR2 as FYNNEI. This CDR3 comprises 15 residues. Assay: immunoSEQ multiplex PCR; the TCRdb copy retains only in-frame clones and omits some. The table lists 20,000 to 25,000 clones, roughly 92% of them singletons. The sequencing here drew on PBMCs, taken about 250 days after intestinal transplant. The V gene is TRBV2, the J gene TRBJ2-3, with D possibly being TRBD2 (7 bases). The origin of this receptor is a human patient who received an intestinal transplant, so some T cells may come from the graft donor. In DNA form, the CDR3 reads TGTGCCAGCAGTGACGGGGGGCTAATCTCAGATACGCAGTATTTT. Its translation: CASSDGGLISDTQYF.